These T cell receptor beta chains were read from a single sample in a study of shared T cell receptors in the human thymus. The protocol was immunoSEQ multiplex PCR, while the TCRdb copy is restricted to in-frame clones and leaves out a portion. The sample shows 550,000 to 800,000 clones, 70% to 90% of them seen only once. These data were likewise used in another study, on human thymus T cells.

Input material: thymocytes. The source is a girl less than two years old with a congenital heart defect. Each CDR3 is given with its conserved first and last residue. D genes are given only for firm matches. Not every row has a clone size; where given, it reads once, few, many or a size class.

size | J | D | V | CDR3 | DNA
- | TRBJ1-3 | TRBD1 | TRBV27 | CASTIQAGQGFRNTIYF | TGTGCCAGCACGATTCAGGCGGGACAGGGTTTTCGAAACACCATATATTTT
few | TRBJ1-6 | - | TRBV19 | CASSSSLLMPRPLHF | TGTGCCAGTAGTTCATCCCTACTCATGCCCCGGCCCCTCCACTTT
- | TRBJ2-7 | - | TRBV6-1 | CASSEKLYRRDSSYEQYF | TGTGCCAGCAGTGAAAAACTGTATCGGAGGGATAGCTCCTACGAGCAGTACTTC
few | TRBJ1-3 | - | TRBV29-1 | CSALDTYSGNTIYF | TGCAGCGCACTAGACACCTACTCTGGAAACACCATATATTTT
- | TRBJ2-2 | TRBD2 | TRBV11-2 | CASSSINSGGPANTGELFF | TGTGCCAGCAGCTCAATAAATAGCGGGGGGCCCGCGAACACCGGGGAGCTGTTTTTT
- | TRBJ1-5 | TRBD1 | TRBV6-5 | CASSEEGASQPQHF | TGTGCCAGCAGTGAAGAGGGGGCGAGTCAGCCCCAGCATTTT
few | TRBJ2-5 | TRBD2 | TRBV28 | CASCAGDRETQYF | TGTGCCAGCTGCGCGGGGGATCGAGAGACCCAGTACTTC
- | TRBJ2-7 | TRBD1 | TRBV5-6 | CASSLMGQGIYEQYF | TGTGCCAGCAGCTTGATGGGACAGGGGATCTACGAGCAGTACTTC
- | TRBJ1-6 | TRBD1 | TRBV4-3 | CASSQDLGRGRSPLHF | TGCGCCAGCAGCCAAGATTTAGGCAGGGGGAGGTCACCCCTCCACTTT
- | TRBJ2-6 | TRBD1 | TRBV6-1 | CASSEGDRGDSGANVLTF | TGTGCCAGCAGTGAAGGGGACAGGGGAGACTCTGGGGCCAACGTCCTGACTTTC
- | TRBJ1-2 | - | TRBV5-8 | CATSRRARGYTF | TGTGCCACAAGTCGGAGGGCACGGGGCTACACCTTC
- | TRBJ1-1 | - | TRBV9 | CASSVGLLAAEAFF | TGTGCCAGCAGCGTAGGACTCCTTGCCGCTGAAGCTTTCTTT
- | TRBJ2-5 | TRBD2 | TRBV7-6 | CASSLLGLAGETQYF | TGTGCCAGCAGCCTCCTTGGACTAGCGGGGGAGACCCAGTACTTC
- | TRBJ2-3 | - | TRBV5-8 | CASSLGGRSSTDTQYF | TGTGCCAGCAGCTTGGGAGGCAGATCTAGCACAGATACGCAGTATTTT
- | TRBJ1-1 | - | TRBV7-8 | CASSPGRGAREAFF | TGTGCCAGTTCACCCGGCCGGGGGGCTAGGGAAGCTTTCTTT
- | TRBJ1-6 | - | TRBV4-2 | CASSQDGSGGALHF | TGTGCCAGCAGCCAAGACGGTTCTGGGGGGGCCCTCCACTTT
- | TRBJ1-2 | TRBD1 | TRBV6-5 | CASSLTGNYGYTF | TGTGCCAGCAGTCTGACAGGGAACTATGGCTACACCTTC
- | TRBJ2-7 | TRBD2 | TRBV2 | CASSGGGTYEQYF | TGTGCCAGCAGTGGGGGGGGGACCTACGAGCAGTACTTC
- | TRBJ2-5 | - | TRBV15 | CATSRDWAGETQYF | TGTGCCACCAGCAGAGATTGGGCTGGGGAGACCCAGTACTTC
few | TRBJ1-2 | - | TRBV5-1 | CASRVPGEPFEGYTF | TGCGCCAGCAGGGTCCCCGGAGAACCCTTCGAGGGCTACACCTTC
- | TRBJ2-2 | - | TRBV21-1 | CASSGDRATGELFF | TGTGCCAGCAGCGGGGACAGGGCCACCGGGGAGCTGTTTTTT
- | TRBJ1-6 | - | TRBV13 | CASSFRVIPYNSPLHF | TGTGCCAGCAGCTTCAGGGTTATCCCCTATAATTCCCCCCTCCACTTT
- | TRBJ2-6 | - | TRBV5-8 | CASSFLSGAGANVLTF | TGTGCCAGCAGCTTCCTTTCAGGGGCTGGGGCCAACGTCCTGACTTTC
- | TRBJ2-3 | TRBD1 | TRBV18 | CASSPRVTGASTDTQYF | TGTGCCAGCTCACCACGGGTGACAGGGGCTAGCACAGATACGCAGTATTTT
once | TRBJ2-2 | TRBD1 | TRBV19 | CASTLSKRSQGVTGELFF | TGTGCCAGTACCCTATCAAAGAGGAGTCAGGGGGTAACCGGGGAGCTGTTTTTT
- | TRBJ1-1 | TRBD1 | TRBV5-1 | CASRGGAYTEAFF | TGCGCCAGCCGAGGGGGCGCGTACACTGAAGCTTTCTTT
- | TRBJ1-2 | TRBD1 | TRBV9 | CASSVVLQGDDYGYTF | TGTGCCAGCAGCGTAGTTCTACAGGGGGACGATTATGGCTACACCTTC
once | TRBJ2-7 | TRBD1 | TRBV29-1 | CSVYYCGTGQPTYEQYF | TGCAGCGTTTATTATTGTGGGACAGGCCAACCTACCTACGAGCAGTACTTC
- | TRBJ1-1 | - | TRBV6-5 | CASRLQANTEAFF | TGTGCCAGCAGATTACAGGCGAACACTGAAGCTTTCTTT
- | TRBJ2-1 | TRBD2 | TRBV18 | CASSPFSGGAGGTIEQFF | TGTGCCAGCTCACCTTTTAGCGGGGGGGCTGGAGGAACTATTGAGCAGTTCTTC
- | TRBJ2-2 | - | TRBV10-3 | CAISLIRQVPKNTGELFF | TGTGCCATCAGTCTAATCCGACAGGTTCCGAAGAACACCGGGGAGCTGTTTTTT
- | TRBJ1-3 | - | TRBV5-6 | CASTFADRSTGSSGNTIYF | TGTGCCAGCACCTTCGCGGACCGATCTACAGGGAGCTCTGGAAACACCATATATTTT
- | TRBJ1-6 | TRBD1 | TRBV28 | CASSRDRPSPPLHF | TGTGCCAGCAGCCGGGACAGGCCCTCCCCACCCCTCCACTTT
- | TRBJ2-5 | TRBD2 | TRBV4-1 | CASSQGPLTSGGTYQETQYF | TGCGCCAGCAGCCAAGGGCCGCTGACTAGCGGGGGGACGTACCAAGAGACCCAGTACTTC
- | TRBJ1-1 | - | TRBV12-5 | CASGLVPWGENTEAFF | TGTGCTAGTGGTTTGGTACCTTGGGGGGAGAACACTGAAGCTTTCTTT
- | TRBJ1-6 | TRBD1 | TRBV10-3 | CAISQTRGPNSPLHF | TGTGCCATCAGTCAGACCAGGGGGCCGAATTCACCCCTCCACTTT
- | TRBJ1-1 | TRBD1 | TRBV6-5 | CASSSTTGANTEAFF | TGTGCCAGCAGTTCCACGACAGGGGCGAACACTGAAGCTTTCTTT
- | TRBJ2-1 | TRBD1 | TRBV11-2 | CASSFSPDRYNEQFF | TGTGCCAGCAGTTTTAGCCCGGACAGGTACAATGAGCAGTTCTTC
- | TRBJ1-2 | TRBD1 | TRBV7-8 | CASSLGYRGGNYGYTF | TGTGCCAGCAGCTTGGGTTACAGGGGCGGAAACTATGGCTACACCTTC
- | TRBJ1-5 | - | TRBV27 | CASSNNYSNQPQHF | TGTGCCAGCAGTAACAATTATAGCAATCAGCCCCAGCATTTT
- | TRBJ1-4 | - | TRBV12-2 | CASRFPSLPRGEKLFF | TGTGCAAGTCGCTTCCCTTCCTTACCCCGGGGTGAAAAACTGTTTTTT
- | TRBJ2-2 | - | TRBV5-1 | CASSPRVWAGELFF | TGCGCCAGCAGTCCGAGGGTATGGGCCGGGGAGCTGTTTTTT
- | TRBJ1-1 | TRBD1 | TRBV10-3 | CAIRRNHRGTAFF | TGTGCCATCAGGAGAAATCACAGGGGCACAGCTTTCTTT
- | TRBJ1-1 | - | TRBV6-1 | CASGRRLRITEAFF | TGTGCCAGCGGGCGAAGGCTTCGTATCACTGAAGCTTTCTTT
once | TRBJ2-5 | TRBD1 | TRBV2 | CASRETGTGGETQYF | TGTGCCAGCAGAGAAACCGGGACAGGCGGGGAGACCCAGTACTTC
- | TRBJ2-7 | - | TRBV5-6 | CASSFSPFPVARHEQYF | TGTGCCAGCAGCTTTAGTCCCTTCCCTGTTGCTCGCCACGAGCAGTACTTC
- | TRBJ2-7 | TRBD1 | TRBV5-1 | CASSLEGGQGYEQYF | TGCGCCAGCAGCTTGGAGGGGGGACAGGGGTACGAGCAGTACTTC
- | TRBJ2-7 | TRBD1 | TRBV7-6 | CASSSAGGRYEQYF | TGTGCCAGCAGCTCAGCAGGGGGTCGGTACGAGCAGTACTTC
- | TRBJ1-1 | - | TRBV7-2 | CASSINRYGEGNAFF | TGTGCCAGCAGCATTAATAGGTACGGAGAGGGTAATGCTTTCTTT
- | TRBJ1-2 | TRBD1 | TRBV6-1 | CASRRGQHNYGYTF | TGTGCCAGCAGAAGGGGACAGCATAACTATGGCTACACCTTC